This T cell receptor (beta chain) appears in the sequencing data of a study of CD8 T cells in Susac syndrome. V was clipped by 9 bases and J by 9 bases, with 15 bases between them. The CDR3 extends over 12 amino acids. CDR1 and CDR2 (germline): SGHDN, FVKESK. Random hexamers were used to reverse transcribe the RNA input (about 0.45 to 1 ug). The authors amplified TCR beta CDR3 across 54 Vbeta and 13 Jbeta using immunoSEQ multiplex PCR. TCRdb re-derived calls from the immunoSEQ multiplex PCR reads in MiXCR, one entry per CDR3 protein. Among 95,000 to 150,000 distinct CDR3 sequences listed, 96% were seen once.

Material: CD4+ T cells from PBMCs. The source of this sequence is a human donor with Susac syndrome. The chain is built from TRBV14 and TRBJ2-1; D remains ambiguous. This CDR3 is CASEKGPGEQFF. The DNA of the CDR3 is TGTGCCAGTGAGAAGGGTCCGGGTGAGCAGTTCTTC.